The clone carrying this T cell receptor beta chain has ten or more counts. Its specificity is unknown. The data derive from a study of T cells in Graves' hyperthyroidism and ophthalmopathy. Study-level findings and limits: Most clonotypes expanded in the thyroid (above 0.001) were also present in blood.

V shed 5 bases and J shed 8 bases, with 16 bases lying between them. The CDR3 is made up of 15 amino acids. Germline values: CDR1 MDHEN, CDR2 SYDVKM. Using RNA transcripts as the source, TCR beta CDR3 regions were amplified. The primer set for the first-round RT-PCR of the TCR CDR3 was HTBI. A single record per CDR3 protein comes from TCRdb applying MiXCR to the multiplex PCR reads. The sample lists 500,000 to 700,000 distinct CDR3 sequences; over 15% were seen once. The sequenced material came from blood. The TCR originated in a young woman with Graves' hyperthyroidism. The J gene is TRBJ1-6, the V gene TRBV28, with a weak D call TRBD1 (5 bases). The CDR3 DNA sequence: TGTGCCAGCAGTCCTTGGGACGCTGCGGATTCACCCCTCCACTTT. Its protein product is CASSPWDAADSPLHF. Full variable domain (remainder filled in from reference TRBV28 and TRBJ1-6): DVKVTQSSRYLVKRTGEKVFLECVQDMDHENMFWYRQDPGLGLRLIYFSYDVKMKEKGDIPEGYSVSREKKERFSLILESASTNQTSMYLCASSPWDAADSPLHFGNGTRLTVT.